Below, 26 T cell receptor beta chains from the same sample are listed, as sequenced in a study of T cell repertoires in cytomegalovirus infection. TCRdb redid the calling of the reads with MiXCR, one entry per CDR3 protein. This repertoire shows 510,000 or so distinct CDR3 sequences, roughly 29% found once; its top ten account for less than 15%. The specimen was PBMCs. Receptors were obtained from a human donor in good health (CMV status not recorded). Some clones in this sample may be carry-over from other donors' samples.

This clonotype appeared a few times. The DNA of the CDR3 is TGTGCCATCACTCTAGGACAGGGCGGCACTGAAGCTTTCTTT. This gives the protein CAITLGQGGTEAFF. The chain recombines TRBV10-3 with TRBJ1-1, with 8 bases aligning to TRBD1. The CDR3 loop spans 14 amino acids. The trim removed 7 bases at V and 4 bases at J, leaving 8 bases unmatched. Germline values: CDR1 ENHRY, CDR2 SYGVKD.

This clonotype turned up a few times. This sequence joins TRBV20-1 and TRBJ2-1, with 11 positions matching TRBD1. The ends lost 7 bases at V and 7 bases at J; junction bases unmatched: 3. The germline gives CDR1 DFQATT, CDR2 SNEGSKA (reference sequence). The CDR3 extends over 12 amino acids. Here the CDR3 reads CSVGTGGNEQFF. The DNA of the CDR3 is TGCAGTGTTGGGACAGGGGGGAATGAGCAGTTCTTC.

This clonotype was found a few times. V usage is TRBV20-1 and J usage is TRBJ2-1; unclear D gene. Germline V gene sequence: CDR1 DFQATT, CDR2 SNEGSKA (reference sequence). The CDR3 has 15 amino acids. V was trimmed by 3 bases and J by 0 bases, leaving 12 bases between them. The CDR3 loop reads CSASYAESSYNEQFF. As DNA, the CDR3 is TGCAGTGCTAGCTATGCGGAGAGCTCCTACAATGAGCAGTTCTTC.

This clonotype was recorded at least ten times. CDR3 nucleotide sequence: TGTGCCATCAGTGATGCCATAGGACAGGGGGCGGCCGAGCAGTACTTC. Its protein is CAISDAIGQGAAEQYF. The chain couples TRBV10-3 to TRBJ2-7; TRBD1 agrees at 11 bases. CDR1 and CDR2 (germline): ENHRY, SYGVKD. Unmatched junction bases numbered 10, after V lost 3 bases and J lost 6 bases. The CDR3 runs 16 residues.

J is TRBJ2-2 and V is TRBV24-1; D ambiguous. V was cut by 1 base and J by 4 bases, with 15 bases left in between. This CDR3 has 17 amino acids. The germline V gene encodes CDR1 KGHDR and CDR2 SFDVKD. CDR3 region: CATSDFREGSGTGELFF. The CDR3 DNA reads TGTGCCACCAGTGATTTTAGGGAAGGGTCAGGCACCGGGGAGCTGTTTTTT.

The rearrangement uses TRBV7-8 and TRBJ2-4; D not resolved. CDR3 length equals 18 residues. V lost 0 bases and J 0 bases, leaving 15 bases between the germline ends. CDR1 SGHVS and CDR2 FQNEAQ come from the germline V gene. CDR3: CASSLAYKDSLAKNIQYF. As DNA, the CDR3 is TGTGCCAGCAGCTTAGCTTATAAAGACTCTCTAGCCAAAAACATTCAGTACTTC.

This clonotype was found a few times. This sequence joins TRBV7-9 and TRBJ1-5; D gene unclear. This CDR3 comprises 12 residues. Trimming pared 5 bases from V and 7 bases from J, leaving 9 bases between. Germline lookup yields CDR1 SEHNR and CDR2 FQNEAQ (reference sequence). The CDR3, as DNA: TGTGCCAGCAGCAGCCCCGCGCAGCCCCAGCATTTT. Its protein is CASSSPAQPQHF.

This clonotype was recorded at least ten times. The V and J genes are TRBV12-3 or TRBV12-4 and TRBJ1-5; D remains ambiguous. CDR3 length: 13 amino acids. The V gene lost 5 bases and the J gene lost 1 base, with 6 bases spanning the gap. The CDR3 nucleotides are TGTGCCAGCAGTCTTGAAAGCAATCAGCCCCAGCATTTT. Translation gives CASSLESNQPQHF.

This clonotype occurred a few times. The rearrangement joins TRBV6-2 or TRBV6-3 to TRBJ2-1; 7 bases fit TRBD1. From germline, CDR1 is MNHEY and CDR2 SVGEGT. The CDR3 is 12 residues long. J was trimmed by 8 bases and V by 6 bases; bases with no gene match: 4. CDR3 residues: CASSRTGHEQFF. The CDR3 DNA follows: TGTGCCAGCAGCCGGACAGGTCATGAGCAGTTCTTC.

This clonotype was seen more than once but under ten times. The chain carries TRBV6-5 and TRBJ2-7; 10 bases fit TRBD1. Germline V lookup: CDR1 MNHEY, CDR2 SVGAGI. This CDR3 has 14 amino acids. The junction had 1 base not matched to a gene; V was cut back by 3 bases and J by 2 bases. CDR3 DNA sequence: TGTGCCAGCAGTTATGGGACAGGGGCCTACGAGCAGTACTTC. It specifies CASSYGTGAYEQYF.

The V call is TRBV11-2, the J call TRBJ2-7; a weak D match, TRBD2 (7 bases). The CDR3 extends over 15 amino acids. Trimming took 5 bases from V and 4 from J, leaving 18 bases between them. Germline CDR1 reads SGHAT; CDR2 reads FQNNGV. DNA for the CDR3: TGTGCCAGCAGCCCCCGTGGGGGGGCGCATTACGAGCAGTACTTC. Protein sequence: CASSPRGGAHYEQYF.

This sequence joins TRBV5-4 and TRBJ2-1; perhaps TRBD1 as D (5 bases). Per germline, CDR1 SGHNT and CDR2 YYREEE (reference sequence). V lost 0 bases and J lost 3, with 10 bases in between. The CDR3 is made up of 15 amino acids. The CDR3 here is CASSLGQYLYNEQFF. The CDR3 DNA sequence: TGTGCCAGCAGCTTGGGACAGTATCTCTACAATGAGCAGTTCTTC. Drawing the rest from reference TRBV5-4 and TRBJ2-1, the complete variable domain is ETGVTQSPTHLIKTRGQQVTLRCSSQSGHNTVSWYQQALGQGPQFIFQYYREEENGRGNFPPRFSGLQFPNYSSELNVNALELDDSALYLCASSLGQYLYNEQFFGPGTRLTVL.

In this sample, this clonotype turned up a few times. The chain recombines TRBV12-5 with TRBJ1-3; D ambiguous. CDR1 is LGHNT and CDR2 is FRNRAP in the germline V gene. This CDR3 is built from 16 residues. V shed 1 base and J shed 2 bases, with 12 bases lying between them. CDR3 nucleotide sequence: TGTGCTAGTGGTTTGGACCAGGAAAAAGCTGGAAACACCATATATTTT. Protein: CASGLDQEKAGNTIYF. Based on the CDR3 plus reference TRBV12-5 and TRBJ1-3, the full variable domain is DARVTQTPRHKVTEMGQEVTMRCQPILGHNTVFWYRQTMMQGLELLAYFRNRAPLDDSGMPKDRFSAEMPDATLATLKIQPSEPRDSAVYFCASGLDQEKAGNTIYFGEGSWLTVV.

V usage is TRBV7-6 and J usage is TRBJ2-2, with TRBD2 identical over 7 bases. With V trimmed by 5 bases and J by 4 bases, 13 bases remained unmatched. CDR1 SGHVS and CDR2 FNYEAQ come from the germline V gene. This CDR3 is 17 amino acids long. The CDR3 sequence is CASSPGLAGAFTGELFF. CDR3 nucleotide sequence: TGTGCCAGCAGCCCCGGCCTTGCGGGAGCATTCACCGGGGAGCTGTTTTTT.

The rearrangement links TRBV7-2 to TRBJ2-1; D uncertain. Germline V gives CDR1 SGHTA, CDR2 FQGNSA. This CDR3 is 14 amino acids long. V was pared by 0 bases and J by 2 bases, with 5 bases between. CDR3 residues: CASSLALTYNEQFF. Written as DNA, the CDR3 is TGTGCCAGCAGCTTAGCACTAACCTACAATGAGCAGTTCTTC.

In this sample, this clonotype turned up a few times. The genes are TRBV4-2 and TRBJ1-4; 8 bases map to TRBD1. The CDR3 is made up of 14 amino acids. Germline assignment: CDR1 LGHNA and CDR2 YNFKEQ. The trim removed 4 bases at V and 8 bases at J, leaving 6 bases unmatched. CDR3: CASSPGTGQEKLFF. The CDR3 region has the DNA TGTGCCAGCAGCCCAGGGACAGGCCAGGAAAAACTGTTTTTT.

This clonotype has more than one count but fewer than ten. The chain links TRBV6-6 to TRBJ2-1; perhaps D is TRBD1 or TRBD2 (5 bases each). There are 13 residues in the CDR3. Germline CDR1 MNHNY, CDR2 SVGAGI (reference sequence). V lost 8 bases to trimming and J lost 9 bases, with 17 bases between them. CDR3 sequence: CASSPGQRREQFF. The CDR3 DNA reads TGTGCCAGCTCTCCGGGGCAGCGACGTGAGCAGTTCTTC.

The CDR3 protein is CSARRTGALSSYEQYF. The CDR3 nucleotides read TGCAGTGCTAGAAGGACGGGGGCCTTAAGCTCCTACGAGCAGTACTTC. J is TRBJ2-7 and V is TRBV20-1; D may correspond to TRBD1 or TRBD2 (6 bases each). This CDR3 comprises 16 residues. V lost 2 bases to trimming and J lost 0 bases, with 17 bases between them. The germline V gene encodes CDR1 DFQATT and CDR2 SNEGSKA (reference sequence).

J is TRBJ2-5 and V is TRBV29-1; tentative D call: TRBD2 (5 bases). There are 13 residues in the CDR3. The germline gives CDR1 SQVTM, CDR2 ANQGSEA. V was clipped by 0 bases and J by 7 bases, with 12 bases between them. The CDR3 here is CSVEERVGGTQYF. The CDR3 bases are TGCAGCGTTGAAGAGAGGGTAGGAGGGACCCAGTACTTC.

Concerning this clonotype itself: Being one base from a much bigger clone, this may be a read error. The chain joins TRBV3-1 to TRBJ2-2; tentatively, D is TRBD1 (5 bases). V was trimmed by 2 bases and J by 1 base, leaving 5 bases between them. The CDR3 sequence is 14 residues long. CDR1 is LGHDT and CDR2 is YNNKEL in the germline V gene (reference sequence). The CDR3 is CASSQQGNTGELFF. The CDR3 DNA is TGTGCCAGCAGCCAACAGGGGAACACCGGGGAGCTGTTTTTT. The variable domain in full, completed from reference TRBV3-1 and TRBJ2-2, reads DTAVSQTPKYLVTQMGNDKSIKCEQNLGHDTMYWYKQDSKKFLKIMFSYNNKELIINETVPNRFSPKSPDKAHLNLHINSLELGDSAVYFCASSQQGNTGELFFGEGSRLTVL.

The rearrangement joins TRBV2 to TRBJ2-1; D gene ambiguous. The CDR3 runs to 14 residues. V was shortened by 6 bases and J by 4 bases, with 13 bases between the two germline ends. Germline V gene lookup returns CDR1 SNHLY and CDR2 FYNNEI. The CDR3 loop is CASRFQSFYNEQFF. The CDR3 DNA follows: TGTGCCAGCAGGTTCCAGAGTTTTTACAATGAGCAGTTCTTC.

This clonotype has ten or more counts. The chain recombines TRBV12-3 or TRBV12-4 with TRBJ1-2; D may be TRBD1 (6 bases). The CDR3 is 14 residues long. Trimming pared 6 bases from V and 6 bases from J, leaving 17 bases between. In DNA form, the CDR3 reads TGTGCCAGCAGGCTTTCCGGGGGCATTAATGGCTACACCTTC. It is translated as CASRLSGGINGYTF.

This clonotype has just a few counts. The chain joins TRBV6-1 to TRBJ2-3; D uncertain. Deletions cut 3 bases from V and 4 bases from J, with 8 bases between. CDR1 and CDR2 (germline): MNHNS, SASEGT. The length of the CDR3 is 13 residues. CDR3 residues: CASSEAVPDTQYF. DNA of the CDR3: TGTGCCAGCAGTGAGGCCGTCCCAGATACGCAGTATTTT.

This clonotype is a singleton in its sample. The DNA of the CDR3 is TGTGCCAGCAGTCTATACAGGGGGCAAGGGAATGAGCAGTTCTTC. This codes for CASSLYRGQGNEQFF. The chain has TRBV28 and TRBJ2-1; 9 nucleotides align to TRBD1. The trim removed 5 bases at V and 7 bases at J, leaving 9 bases unmatched. The CDR3 is 15 amino acids. Germline CDR1 MDHEN, CDR2 SYDVKM.

This clonotype was found many times. The V and J genes are TRBV7-2 and TRBJ2-2, with unresolved D. Trimming took off 8 bases at V and 2 bases at J, with 12 bases between the two ends. There are 14 residues in the CDR3. The V gene's germline CDR1 is SGHTA and CDR2 FQGNSA. The CDR3 DNA reads as TGTGCCAGCCTCCCTCGCTCAAACACCGGGGAGCTGTTTTTT. Translation: CASLPRSNTGELFF.

This chain links TRBV20-1 with TRBJ2-5, with TRBD1 as a possible D gene (7 bases). Germline loops: CDR1 DFQATT, CDR2 SNEGSKA (reference sequence). V was cut by 6 bases and J by 2 bases, with 19 bases left in between. CDR3 length: 15 amino acids. The CDR3 sequence: CSARGLPGGQETQYF. In DNA form, the CDR3 reads TGCAGTGCCAGGGGACTCCCAGGGGGTCAAGAGACCCAGTACTTC.